A selection of T cell receptor beta chains follows, all from one sample in a study of response to subunit inactivated influenza vaccine. TCRdb re-derived calls from the RT-PCR reads in MiXCR, one entry per CDR3 protein. The sample lists about 310,000 distinct CDR3 sequences; about a fifth were seen once. The sequences come from PBMCs from blood, collected about 19 months after vaccination. The receptor set was obtained from a man between 50 and 75 years old who received an inactivated influenza vaccine. The CDR3 runs from the conserved cysteine through the conserved F or W. Fields, in order: D gene, clone size, V gene, J gene, CDR3 protein, CDR3 DNA. A D gene is named only where the DNA matches it firmly. Part of the rows lack a size; the others show once, few, many or a class for expanded clones.

d_gene: NA; abundance: few; v_gene: TRBV20-1; j_gene: TRBJ1-4; CDR3aa: CSARAQVNEKLFF; CDR3nt: TGCAGTGCTAGAGCACAGGTCAATGAAAAACTGTTTTTT
d_gene: NA; abundance: NA; v_gene: TRBV12-3/TRBV12-4; j_gene: TRBJ1-1; CDR3aa: CASRKGGTEAFF; CDR3nt: TGTGCCAGCAGAAAGGGGGGGACTGAAGCTTTCTTT
d_gene: NA; abundance: NA; v_gene: TRBV19; j_gene: TRBJ2-7; CDR3aa: CASSIKIATYEQYF; CDR3nt: TGTGCCAGTAGTATCAAAATAGCCACCTACGAGCAGTACTTC
d_gene: TRBD2; abundance: NA; v_gene: TRBV20-1; j_gene: TRBJ2-7; CDR3aa: CRAGTSSYEQYF; CDR3nt: TGCAGGGCCGGGACTAGCAGCTACGAGCAGTACTTC
d_gene: TRBD1; abundance: many; v_gene: TRBV29-1; j_gene: TRBJ2-7; CDR3aa: CSVRVRTGETYEQYF; CDR3nt: TGCAGCGTTCGTGTGCGCACAGGGGAGACCTACGAGCAGTACTTC
d_gene: NA; abundance: few; v_gene: TRBV4-2; j_gene: TRBJ2-7; CDR3aa: CASSQEKLSVSEQYF; CDR3nt: TGTGCCAGCAGCCAAGAAAAATTGTCGGTGAGCGAGCAGTACTTC
d_gene: NA; abundance: few; v_gene: TRBV9; j_gene: TRBJ2-1; CDR3aa: CASSVEYRARRGNEQFF; CDR3nt: TGTGCCAGCAGCGTAGAGTACAGGGCCCGCCGGGGGAATGAGCAGTTCTTC
d_gene: NA; abundance: NA; v_gene: TRBV11-2; j_gene: TRBJ2-7; CDR3aa: CASSLDILAWTLGEQYF; CDR3nt: TGTGCCAGCAGCTTAGATATCCTAGCATGGACGCTTGGCGAGCAGTACTTC
d_gene: TRBD1; abundance: many; v_gene: TRBV28; j_gene: TRBJ1-5; CDR3aa: CASNRDRDQPQHF; CDR3nt: TGTGCCAGCAACCGGGACAGAGATCAGCCCCAGCATTTT
d_gene: NA; abundance: NA; v_gene: TRBV10-3; j_gene: TRBJ2-3; CDR3aa: CAISESGTDTQYF; CDR3nt: TGTGCCATCAGTGAGTCAGGGACAGATACGCAGTATTTT
d_gene: NA; abundance: few; v_gene: TRBV7-9; j_gene: TRBJ1-3; CDR3aa: CASRPPPRGHAGNTIYF; CDR3nt: TGTGCCAGCAGGCCGCCCCCCAGGGGTCATGCTGGAAACACCATATATTTT
d_gene: NA; abundance: few; v_gene: TRBV12-3/TRBV12-4; j_gene: TRBJ2-2; CDR3aa: CASSSHTGELFF; CDR3nt: TGTGCCAGCAGTTCTCACACCGGGGAGCTGTTTTTT
d_gene: TRBD2; abundance: few; v_gene: TRBV12-3/TRBV12-4; j_gene: TRBJ2-1; CDR3aa: CASSLLAGSYNEQFF; CDR3nt: TGTGCCAGCAGTTTGCTAGCGGGGTCCTACAATGAGCAGTTCTTC